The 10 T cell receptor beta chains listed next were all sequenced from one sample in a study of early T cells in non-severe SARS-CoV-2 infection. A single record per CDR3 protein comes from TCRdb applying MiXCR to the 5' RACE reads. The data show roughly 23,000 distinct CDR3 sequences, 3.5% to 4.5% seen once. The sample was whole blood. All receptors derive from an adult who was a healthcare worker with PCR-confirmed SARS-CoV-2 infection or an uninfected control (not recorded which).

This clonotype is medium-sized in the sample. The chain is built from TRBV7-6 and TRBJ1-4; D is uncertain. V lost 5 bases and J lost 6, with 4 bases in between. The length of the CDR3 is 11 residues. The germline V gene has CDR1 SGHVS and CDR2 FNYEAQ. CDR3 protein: CASSNDEKLFF. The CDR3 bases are TGTGCCAGCAGCAACGATGAAAAACTGTTTTTT. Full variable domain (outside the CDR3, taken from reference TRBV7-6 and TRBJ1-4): GAGVSQSPRYKVTKRGQDVALRCDPISGHVSLYWYRQALGQGPEFLTYFNYEAQQDKSGLPNDRFSAERPEGSISTLTIQRTEQRDSAMYRCASSNDEKLFFGSGTQLSVL.

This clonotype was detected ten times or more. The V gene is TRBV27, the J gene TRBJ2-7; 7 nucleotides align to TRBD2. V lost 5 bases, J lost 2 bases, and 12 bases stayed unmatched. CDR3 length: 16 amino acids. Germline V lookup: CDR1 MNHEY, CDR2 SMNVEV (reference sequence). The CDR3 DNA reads TGTGCCAGCAGTCTCACCGCCCTAGCGGTTACCTACGAGCAGTACTTC. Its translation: CASSLTALAVTYEQYF.

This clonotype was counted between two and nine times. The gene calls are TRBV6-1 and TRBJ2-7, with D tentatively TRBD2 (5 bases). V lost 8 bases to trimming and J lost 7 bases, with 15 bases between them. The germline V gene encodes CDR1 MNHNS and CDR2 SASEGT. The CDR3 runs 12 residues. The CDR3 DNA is TGTGCCAGCTTGGGCACTAGTTGGGAGCAGTACTTC. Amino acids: CASLGTSWEQYF.

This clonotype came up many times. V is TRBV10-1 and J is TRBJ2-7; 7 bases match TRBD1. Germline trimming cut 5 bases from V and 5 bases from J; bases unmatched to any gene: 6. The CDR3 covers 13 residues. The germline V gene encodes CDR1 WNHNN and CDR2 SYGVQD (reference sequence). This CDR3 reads CASSRQGEDEQYF. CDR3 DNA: TGCGCCAGCAGTAGGCAGGGGGAAGACGAGCAGTACTTC.

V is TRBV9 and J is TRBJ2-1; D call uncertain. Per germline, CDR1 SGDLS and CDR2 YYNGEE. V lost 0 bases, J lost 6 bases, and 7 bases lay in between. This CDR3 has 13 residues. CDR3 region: CASSVEPSNEQFF. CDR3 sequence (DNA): TGTGCCAGCAGCGTAGAGCCCAGCAATGAGCAGTTCTTC.

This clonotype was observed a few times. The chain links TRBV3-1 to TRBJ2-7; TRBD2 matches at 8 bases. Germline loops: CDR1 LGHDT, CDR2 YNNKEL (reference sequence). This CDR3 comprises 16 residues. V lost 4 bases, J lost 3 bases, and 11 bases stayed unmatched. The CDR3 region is CASSPSRGGGSYEQYF. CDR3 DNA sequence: TGTGCCAGCAGCCCCTCCCGGGGGGGAGGGAGCTACGAGCAGTACTTC.

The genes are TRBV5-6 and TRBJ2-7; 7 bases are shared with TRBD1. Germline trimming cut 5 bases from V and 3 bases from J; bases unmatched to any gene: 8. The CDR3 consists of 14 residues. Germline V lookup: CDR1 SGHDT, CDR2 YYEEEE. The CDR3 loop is CASRTGTVFYEQYF. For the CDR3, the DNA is TGTGCCAGCAGGACCGGGACAGTGTTCTACGAGCAGTACTTC.

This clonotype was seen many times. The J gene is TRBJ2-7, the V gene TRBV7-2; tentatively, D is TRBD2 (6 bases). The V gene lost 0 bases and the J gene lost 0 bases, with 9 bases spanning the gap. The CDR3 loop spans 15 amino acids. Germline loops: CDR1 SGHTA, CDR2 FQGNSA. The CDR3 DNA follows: TGTGCCAGCAGCTTAGCGGCCGGGAGCTCCTACGAGCAGTACTTC. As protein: CASSLAAGSSYEQYF.

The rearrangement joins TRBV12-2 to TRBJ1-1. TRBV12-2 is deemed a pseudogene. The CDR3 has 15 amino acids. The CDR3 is CASRLEPWMNTEAFF. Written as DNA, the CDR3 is TGTGCAAGTCGCTTAGAGCCGTGGATGAACACTGAAGCTTTCTTT.

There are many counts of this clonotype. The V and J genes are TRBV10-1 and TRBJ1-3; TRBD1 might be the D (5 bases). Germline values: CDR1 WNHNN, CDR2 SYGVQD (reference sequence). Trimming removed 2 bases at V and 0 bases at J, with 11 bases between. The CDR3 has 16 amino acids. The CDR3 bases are TGCGCCAGCAGTGAGGGACATCGTTTCTCTGGAAACACCATATATTTT. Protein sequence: CASSEGHRFSGNTIYF.